This note documents a single TCR beta chain sequence. Its specificity is not known. The data were obtained in a study of CD4+ T cells in melanoma. Findings and limits, study-wide: CD8+ T cell, macrophage and B cell function reportedly correlated with neoantigen-specific CD4+ T cells.

The repertoire was sequenced with immunoSEQ multiplex PCR; TCRdb's copy has only in-frame clones and lacks some. The sample shows 110,000 to 150,000 clones, around nine tenths of them seen only once. Germline V gives CDR1 SGHRS, CDR2 YFSETQ. V dropped 4 bases and J dropped 8 bases, with 15 bases sitting between them. The CDR3 runs to 14 residues. The chain employs TRBV5-1 and TRBJ1-4, with D possibly being TRBD1 (5 bases). This receptor was identified in a human donor with melanoma. This chain's CDR3 is CASSPGVGGEKLFF. CDR3 coding DNA: TGCGCCAGCAGCCCGGGGGTAGGAGGCGAAAAACTGTTTTTT.